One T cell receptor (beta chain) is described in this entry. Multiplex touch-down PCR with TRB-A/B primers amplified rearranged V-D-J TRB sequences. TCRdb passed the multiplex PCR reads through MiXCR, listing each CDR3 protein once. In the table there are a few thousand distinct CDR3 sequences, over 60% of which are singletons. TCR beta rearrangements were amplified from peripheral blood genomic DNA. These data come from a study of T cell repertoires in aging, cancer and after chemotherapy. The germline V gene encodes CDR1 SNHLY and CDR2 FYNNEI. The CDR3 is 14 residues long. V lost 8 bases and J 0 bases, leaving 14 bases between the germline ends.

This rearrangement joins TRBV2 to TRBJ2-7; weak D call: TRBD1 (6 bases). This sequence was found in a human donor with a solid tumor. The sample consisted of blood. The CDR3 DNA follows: TGTGCCAGCGGTGGGGGCACCAACTCCTACGAGCAGTACTTC. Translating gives CASGGGTNSYEQYF. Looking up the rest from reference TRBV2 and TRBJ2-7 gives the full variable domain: EPEVTQTPSHQVTQMGQEVILRCVPISNHLYFYWYRQILGQKVEFLVSFYNNEISEKSEIFDDQFSVERPDGSNFTLKIRSTKLEDSAMYFCASGGGTNSYEQYFGPGTRLTVT.